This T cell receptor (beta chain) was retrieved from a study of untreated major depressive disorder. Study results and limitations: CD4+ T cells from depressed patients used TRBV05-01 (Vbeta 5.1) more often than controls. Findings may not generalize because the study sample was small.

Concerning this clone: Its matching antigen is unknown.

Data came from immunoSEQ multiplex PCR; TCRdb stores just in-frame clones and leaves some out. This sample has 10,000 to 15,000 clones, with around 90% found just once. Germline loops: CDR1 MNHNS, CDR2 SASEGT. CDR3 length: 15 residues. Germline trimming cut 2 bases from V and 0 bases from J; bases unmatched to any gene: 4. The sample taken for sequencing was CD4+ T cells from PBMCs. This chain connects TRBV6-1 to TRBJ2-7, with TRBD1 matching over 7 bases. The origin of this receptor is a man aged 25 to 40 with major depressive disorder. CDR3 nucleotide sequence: TGTGCCAGCAGTGAAACAGGGGACATCTCCTACGAGCAGTACTTC. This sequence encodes CASSETGDISYEQYF.